The next 29 T cell receptor beta chains were all read from a single sample in a study of T-cell reconstitution after alpha-beta-depleted transplantation in children. Unique molecular identifiers tagged the TCRbeta library. TCRdb re-derived calls from the PCR reads in MiXCR, one entry per CDR3 protein. Of about 460,000 distinct CDR3 sequences in the sample, roughly 10% were seen once. The material sequenced was PBMCs, mostly from graft donor cells, taken 180 days after TCRalphabeta/CD19-depleted stem cell transplant. The source of these receptors is a female patient aged 2 to 10 who had a stem cell transplant for aplastic anemia, so the T cells may come from the graft donor.

Only a few counts were recorded for this clonotype. The gene calls are TRBV7-2 and TRBJ2-7; D gene uncertain. CDR3 length equals 15 residues. Between the trimmed V and J ends, which lost 3 bases and 0 bases, there was a span of 12 bases. CDR1 SGHTA and CDR2 FQGNSA come from the germline V gene. The CDR3: CASSLGGRSSYEQYF. Written as DNA, the CDR3 is TGTGCCAGCAGCTTGGGTGGAAGGAGCTCCTACGAGCAGTACTTC.

This sequence joins TRBV9 and TRBJ2-7; D is undetermined. The V gene's germline CDR1 is SGDLS and CDR2 YYNGEE. The length of the CDR3 is 14 residues. The V gene lost 0 bases and the J gene lost 2 bases, with 9 bases spanning the gap. The CDR3 sequence is CASSVGSNPYEQYF. The CDR3, as DNA: TGTGCCAGCAGCGTAGGCTCCAATCCCTACGAGCAGTACTTC.

The chain has TRBV6-2 or TRBV6-3 and TRBJ2-4; the D is unclear. This CDR3 is 14 amino acids long. Germline V CDR1 and CDR2: MNHEY, SVGEGT. V was clipped by 2 bases and J by 0 bases, with 5 bases between them. CDR3 DNA: TGTGCCAGCAGTTACGTTCTAGCCAAAAACATTCAGTACTTC. Translated, it gives CASSYVLAKNIQYF.

This rearrangement joins TRBV5-1 to TRBJ2-1; 9 nucleotides agree with TRBD1. The CDR3 consists of 16 residues. V lost 1 base and J lost 3; bases outside the gene matches: 5. CDR1 is SGHRS and CDR2 is YFSETQ in the germline V gene. The CDR3 loop reads CASSLFWTGVYNEQFF. CDR3 coding DNA: TGCGCCAGCAGCTTGTTTTGGACAGGGGTCTACAATGAGCAGTTCTTC.

This clonotype was detected only a few times. The V call is TRBV5-5, the J call TRBJ1-4, with D perhaps TRBD1 (5 bases). V lost 3 bases and J lost 5, with 17 bases in between. This CDR3 is built from 16 residues. Germline CDR1 SGHKS, CDR2 YYEKEE (reference sequence). The CDR3 reads CASSWQEARGNEKLFF. DNA for the CDR3: TGTGCCAGCAGCTGGCAGGAGGCGCGGGGGAATGAAAAACTGTTTTTT.

In its sample, this clonotype was seen many times. This chain links TRBV20-1 with TRBJ2-2; 10 bases are a match to TRBD1. CDR1 is DFQATT, CDR2 SNEGSKA, per germline (reference sequence). CDR3 length: 13 residues. CDR3 DNA sequence: TGCAGCGCCCGGGACAGGGGCACCGGGGAGCTGTTTTTT. Amino acids: CSARDRGTGELFF.

There are a few counts of this clonotype. This rearrangement joins TRBV12-3 or TRBV12-4 to TRBJ1-1; D may be TRBD1 (6 bases). The CDR3 spans 14 residues. Between the trimmed V and J ends, which lost 1 base and 4 bases, there was a span of 10 bases. The CDR3 DNA reads as TGTGCCAGCAGTTTAGGGGCAGGGGTCACTGAAGCTTTCTTT. Translated, it gives CASSLGAGVTEAFF.

The V gene is TRBV7-6, the J gene TRBJ2-1; perhaps TRBD2 as D (5 bases). Germline CDR1 reads SGHVS; CDR2 reads FNYEAQ. V was trimmed by 4 bases and J by 4 bases, leaving 14 bases between them. This CDR3 has 15 amino acids. CDR3 coding DNA: TGTGCCAGCAGCTCCCTCTATGAGCGGTACAATGAGCAGTTCTTC. Translation: CASSSLYERYNEQFF.

This clonotype turned up a few times. The V call is TRBV12-3 or TRBV12-4, the J call TRBJ2-7; 12 bases are a match to TRBD1. J was trimmed by 4 bases and V by 2 bases; bases with no gene match: 3. The CDR3 sequence is 15 residues long. In DNA, the CDR3 is TGTGCCAGCAGTTTACGGGACAGGGGGCTGTACGAGCAGTACTTC. Translating gives CASSLRDRGLYEQYF.

About this clonotype itself: This may arise from a read error, as a much more abundant clone is one base away. The rearrangement links TRBV25-1 to TRBJ2-5; D may correspond to TRBD1 or TRBD2 (5 bases each). The germline V gene encodes CDR1 MGHDK and CDR2 SYGVNS. CDR3 length: 14 amino acids. The CDR3 bases are TGTGCCAGCAGTCCGTGGGACGACCAAGAGGCCCAGTACTTC. Its translation: CASSPWDDQEAQYF.

This clonotype has more than one count but fewer than ten. The chain uses TRBV20-1 and TRBJ2-1; no definite D call. Germline V CDR1 and CDR2: DFQATT, SNEGSKA (reference sequence). With 4 bases removed from V and 1 base from J, the gap between germline ends came to 11 bases. CDR3 length: 14 amino acids. CDR3 loop: CSANGEISYNEQFF. As DNA, the CDR3 is TGCAGTGCTAATGGCGAGATTTCCTACAATGAGCAGTTCTTC.

This clonotype was counted between two and nine times. CDR3 region: CASSSRTGLRFEQFF. CDR3 sequence (DNA): TGTGCCAGCAGTTCAAGGACAGGGTTGAGGTTTGAGCAGTTCTTC. J is TRBJ2-1 and V is TRBV27; TRBD1 matches at 8 bases. The junction had 11 bases not matched to a gene; V was cut back by 4 bases and J by 9 bases. Germline V gene lookup returns CDR1 MNHEY and CDR2 SMNVEV (reference sequence). The CDR3 totals 15 residues.

This clonotype has more than one count but fewer than ten. The CDR3 sequence: CSVKVGSSSYNEQFF. CDR3 DNA: TGCAGCGTTAAAGTCGGGTCGAGCTCCTACAATGAGCAGTTCTTC. The rearrangement uses TRBV29-1 and TRBJ2-1; D ambiguous. This CDR3 is built from 15 residues. Germline CDR1 and CDR2: SQVTM and ANQGSEA. V was pared by 5 bases and J by 0 bases, with 14 bases between.

This clonotype was counted only a few times. This chain uses TRBV5-1 with TRBJ2-1, with D perhaps matching TRBD1 or TRBD2 (5 bases each). V shed 6 bases and J shed 9 bases, with 22 bases lying between them. The CDR3 runs 15 residues. The germline CDR1 and CDR2 sequences are SGHRS and YFSETQ. As DNA, the CDR3 is TGCGCCAGCAAACTCGTTGGGGGTAGCTCGGGTGAGCAGTTCTTC. Protein product: CASKLVGGSSGEQFF.

The chain has TRBV11-2 and TRBJ2-7, with 11 positions matching TRBD2. Looked up from germline, CDR1 is SGHAT and CDR2 is FQNNGV. The CDR3 spans 19 residues. Unmatched junction bases numbered 14, after V lost 1 base and J lost 3 bases. CDR3 protein: CASSLVSVASGRTSYEQYV. The CDR3 coding sequence is TGTGCCAGCAGCTTAGTTTCTGTTGCTAGCGGGAGGACCAGCTACGAGCAGTACGTC.

The table lists this clonotype with many counts. The rearrangement links TRBV29-1 to TRBJ2-3; D is unresolved. CDR1 is SQVTM and CDR2 is ANQGSEA in the germline V gene. CDR3 size: 10 residues. V was shortened by 2 bases and J by 6 bases, with 3 bases between the two germline ends. The chain's CDR3 is CSVEQDTQYF. CDR3 DNA sequence: TGCAGCGTTGAACAGGATACGCAGTATTTT.

This clonotype was seen a handful of times. The chain links TRBV4-3 to TRBJ2-7, with no clear D. The CDR3 has 15 residues. V lost 4 bases, J lost 2 bases, and 15 bases lay in between. Germline values: CDR1 LGHNA, CDR2 YSLEER. The DNA for the CDR3 is TGCGCCAGCAGCCCTTACCTGGGTCCGACCTACGAGCAGTACGTC. It specifies CASSPYLGPTYEQYV.

This clonotype was counted ten times or more. J is TRBJ2-7 and V is TRBV7-2, with D tentatively TRBD1 or TRBD2 (6 bases each). Germline CDR1 and CDR2: SGHTA and FQGNSA. Deletions cut 8 bases from V and 4 bases from J, with 12 bases between. The CDR3 runs to 12 residues. CDR3 in DNA: TGTGCCAGCTCGGGGGCATCATACGAGCAGTACTTC. This sequence encodes CASSGASYEQYF.

This clonotype was detected a few times. The V gene is TRBV6-5, the J gene TRBJ1-2, with 10 positions matching TRBD1. Trimming took 2 bases from V and 6 from J; bases not matched to a gene: 9. Germline V CDR1 and CDR2: MNHEY, SVGAGI. The CDR3 covers 16 residues. CDR3 amino acids: CASSYRRDRGYHGYTF. The CDR3 nucleotides read TGTGCCAGCAGTTACCGCCGGGACAGGGGCTACCATGGCTACACCTTC.

V usage is TRBV6-5 and J usage is TRBJ2-2, with TRBD1 as a possible D gene (5 bases). The CDR3 spans 15 residues. V lost 4 bases, J lost 7 bases, and 16 bases lay in between. Germline CDR1 reads MNHEY; CDR2 reads SVGAGI. The CDR3 nucleotides are TGTGCCAGCAGTTCACGGTGGGGCCAGGACGGGGAGCTGTTTTTT. Its translation: CASSSRWGQDGELFF.

This clonotype was seen only a few times. The rearrangement uses TRBV12-3 or TRBV12-4 and TRBJ1-2; a possible D gene is TRBD1 (6 bases). Trimming took off 3 bases at V and 2 bases at J, with 19 bases between the two ends. CDR3 size: 17 residues. CDR3 loop: CASSFQGGRGVNYGYTF. The CDR3 nucleotides read TGTGCCAGCAGTTTTCAAGGAGGCAGGGGAGTGAACTATGGCTACACCTTC.

V gene TRBV2 combines with J gene TRBJ1-5; perhaps TRBD1 as D (5 bases). V lost 6 bases to trimming and J lost 7 bases, with 10 bases between them. Germline values: CDR1 SNHLY, CDR2 FYNNEI. The CDR3 runs to 12 residues. This CDR3 is CASRAGYQPQHF. The CDR3 DNA sequence: TGTGCCAGCAGGGCAGGGTACCAGCCCCAGCATTTT.

This clonotype was seen a handful of times. V gene TRBV20-1 combines with J gene TRBJ2-7; D is uncertain. CDR1 DFQATT and CDR2 SNEGSKA come from the germline V gene (reference sequence). Trimming pared 3 bases from V and 7 bases from J, leaving 13 bases between. This CDR3 spans 12 amino acids. The DNA of the CDR3 is TGCAGTGCTAGCTCCCCTGTGTTAGAGCAGTACTTC. This encodes CSASSPVLEQYF.

This chain connects TRBV20-1 to TRBJ1-5, with TRBD1 matching 8 bases. The CDR3 is 14 amino acids. Germline V lookup: CDR1 DFQATT, CDR2 SNEGSKA (reference sequence). Trimming took 0 bases from V and 7 from J; bases not matched to a gene: 5. This CDR3 reads CSARDPGGRQPQHF. The CDR3 DNA reads as TGCAGTGCTAGAGATCCAGGGGGCCGGCAGCCCCAGCATTTT.

The chain carries TRBV5-1 and TRBJ2-7; D remains unclear. The CDR3 has 12 residues. Looked up from germline, CDR1 is SGHRS and CDR2 is YFSETQ. V was shortened by 6 bases and J by 0 bases, with 7 bases between the two germline ends. The CDR3 here is CASKESSYEQYF. As DNA, the CDR3 is TGCGCCAGCAAAGAAAGCTCCTACGAGCAGTACTTC.

This clonotype was seen ten or more times. The chain couples TRBV4-3 to TRBJ2-7, with D possibly TRBD1 on 6 matching bases. This CDR3 contains 14 residues. Looked up from germline, CDR1 is LGHNA and CDR2 is YSLEER. V lost 4 bases to trimming and J lost 4 bases, with 14 bases between them. DNA of the CDR3: TGCGCCAGCAGCCGAGAACCACAGGGTTACGAGCAGTACTTC. This translates into CASSREPQGYEQYF.

This clonotype occurred many times. The V and J genes are TRBV5-5 and TRBJ1-1; no clear D gene. CDR3 length: 15 residues. V was pared by 4 bases and J by 2 bases, with 15 bases between. Germline-derived CDR1 and CDR2 are SGHKS and YYEKEE (reference sequence). The CDR3 sequence: CASSLRGGDNTEAFF. The CDR3, as DNA: TGTGCCAGCAGCCTTCGGGGAGGCGACAACACTGAAGCTTTCTTT. Full variable domain (remainder filled in from reference TRBV5-5 and TRBJ1-1): DAGVTQSPTHLIKTRGQQVTLRCSPISGHKSVSWYQQVLGQGPQFIFQYYEKEERGRGNFPDRFSARQFPNYSSELNVNALLLGDSALYLCASSLRGGDNTEAFFGQGTRLTVV.

Only a few counts were recorded for this clonotype. J is TRBJ2-1 and V is TRBV12-3 or TRBV12-4; D not resolved. The CDR3 has 14 residues. With 1 base removed from V and 6 bases from J, the gap between germline ends came to 10 bases. The DNA of the CDR3 is TGTGCCAGCAGTTTAGTCTCTAAATCCAATGAGCAGTTCTTC. Its translation is CASSLVSKSNEQFF.

This sequence joins TRBV27 and TRBJ2-4; 7 bases align to TRBD2. CDR1 MNHEY and CDR2 SMNVEV come from the germline V gene (reference sequence). The CDR3 runs 15 residues. Losses at the gene ends were 5 bases for V and 7 bases for J; bases not matched to a gene: 11. CDR3 bases: TGTGCCAGCAGTCCAGATTCCGGGGGGTGGAACATTCAGTACTTC. Its protein is CASSPDSGGWNIQYF.